One and the same sample provided the 18 T cell receptor beta chains below, sequenced in a study of T-cell memory formation after mild COVID-19. From the 5' RACE reads, TCRdb called clonotypes with MiXCR, one entry per CDR3 protein. The sample lists about 390,000 distinct CDR3 sequences, approximately 15% occurring once. Sequencing was carried out using PBMCs or a T cell subset sorted from them (not recorded which). The receptors here all came from a man aged 18 to 29 who had mild COVID-19 (a few samples of this study predate the infection). Cell type and time point are not known.

This clonotype was counted a few times. The chain is built from TRBV6-5 and TRBJ1-1; D not certain. The V and J ends lost 5 bases and 5 bases respectively, with 15 bases between them. Germline V gene lookup returns CDR1 MNHEY and CDR2 SVGAGI. CDR3 length equals 14 residues. CDR3 DNA sequence: TGTGCCAGCAGTAATCCCGACCTGGATACTGAAGCTTTCTTT. It yields the protein CASSNPDLDTEAFF.

This clonotype has a handful of counts. The gene calls are TRBV4-3 and TRBJ2-1, with D hard to call. CDR1 is LGHNA and CDR2 is YSLEER in the germline V gene. The CDR3 has 16 amino acids. Trimming left V 0 bases short and J 2 bases short, with 11 bases between. The chain's CDR3 is CASSQDIWAAYNEQFF. The CDR3 DNA sequence: TGCGCCAGCAGCCAAGATATATGGGCGGCCTACAATGAGCAGTTCTTC.

This chain links TRBV19 with TRBJ2-5, with a tentative D call TRBD2 (6 bases). CDR3 length equals 14 residues. In germline, CDR1 is LNHDA, CDR2 SQIVND (reference sequence). Trimming cost V 1 base and J 3 bases, with 9 bases left between them. CDR3: CASSIGGLKETQYF. DNA of the CDR3: TGTGCCAGTAGTATAGGTGGACTAAAAGAGACCCAGTACTTC.

This clonotype was seen only a few times. This sequence joins TRBV12-3 or TRBV12-4 and TRBJ1-2; D gene ambiguous. This CDR3 is built from 13 residues. V lost 7 bases and J lost 2, with 11 bases in between. The CDR3 sequence is CASKEAGNYGYTF. CDR3 coding DNA: TGTGCCAGCAAAGAGGCGGGGAACTATGGCTACACCTTC.

This chain joins TRBV6-2 or TRBV6-3 and TRBJ2-1; 13 bases are shared with TRBD2. Germline CDR1 and CDR2: MNHEY and SVGEGT. This CDR3 contains 20 residues. Unmatched junction bases numbered 24, after V lost 6 bases and J lost 10 bases. Here the CDR3 DNA reads TGTGCCAGCAGCTGGTACAGATACGGGACTAGCGGGGTCCAATTATGGGAGCAGTTCTTC. Protein sequence: CASSWYRYGTSGVQLWEQFF.

The chain recombines TRBV5-1 with TRBJ2-3; D tentatively fits TRBD1 or TRBD2 (5 bases each). The germline V and J ends were trimmed by 7 bases and 6 bases, with 18 bases remaining between them. This CDR3 is 14 amino acids long. From germline, CDR1 is SGHRS and CDR2 YFSETQ. The CDR3 loop is CASSGRPTSDTQYF. DNA of the CDR3: TGCGCCAGCTCGGGACGACCAACCTCCGATACGCAGTATTTT.

The table lists this clonotype with many counts. The CDR3 DNA reads TGTGCCAGCACAGCTTGGTTAGGGAAGTCTGGGGCCAACGTCCTGACTTTC. This gives the protein CASTAWLGKSGANVLTF. This sequence joins TRBV11-2 and TRBJ2-6; unclear D gene. V lost 7 bases and J 1 base, leaving 17 bases between the germline ends. The CDR3 spans 17 residues. Germline V gene lookup returns CDR1 SGHAT and CDR2 FQNNGV.

This clonotype was observed a few times. The chain uses TRBV14 and TRBJ2-7; D might be TRBD1 or TRBD2, each matching 6 bases. The CDR3 is 13 residues long. Germline V gives CDR1 SGHDN, CDR2 FVKESK. V gave up 2 bases and J gave up 9 bases, with 14 bases separating them. The CDR3 DNA is TGTGCCAGCAGCCAATCCCCCGGGGGCGTGCAGTACGTC. This codes for CASSQSPGGVQYV.

This clonotype has ten or more counts. The chain's CDR3 is CSAQGLATSYEQYF. The CDR3 bases are TGCAGTGCTCAGGGACTAGCCACGTCGTACGAGCAGTACTTC. The gene calls are TRBV20-1 and TRBJ2-7, with TRBD2 matching 9 bases. Germline V gene data show CDR1 as DFQATT and CDR2 as SNEGSKA (reference sequence). J gave up 4 bases and V 5 bases, and 9 bases lay outside the gene matches. The CDR3 contains 14 residues.

This clonotype was counted only a few times. This chain connects TRBV7-8 to TRBJ1-1; D not resolved. The ends were cut back, 1 base at V and 0 bases at J, with 12 bases in the middle. CDR1 SGHVS and CDR2 FQNEAQ come from the germline V gene. The CDR3 sequence is 16 residues long. The CDR3 DNA follows: TGTGCCAGCAGCTTAGGAAGTACGGGGATGAACACTGAAGCTTTCTTT. Amino acids: CASSLGSTGMNTEAFF. The full variable domain, rest sourced from reference TRBV7-8 and TRBJ1-1, is GAGVSQSPRYKVAKRGQDVALRCDPISGHVSLFWYQQALGQGPEFLTYFQNEAQLDKSGLPSDRFFAERPEGSVSTLKIQRTQQEDSAVYLCASSLGSTGMNTEAFFGQGTRLTVV.

The sample holds a few counts of this clonotype. The chain couples TRBV3-1 to TRBJ1-1, with D unresolved. Looked up from germline, CDR1 is LGHDT and CDR2 is YNNKEL (reference sequence). The CDR3 has 15 amino acids. Between the trimmed V and J ends, which lost 0 bases and 2 bases, there was a span of 10 bases. CDR3 sequence reads: CASSQDTAGNTEAFF. DNA for the CDR3: TGTGCCAGCAGCCAAGATACCGCGGGAAACACTGAAGCTTTCTTT.

The V gene is TRBV4-1, the J gene TRBJ2-7; D is unresolved. The CDR3 has 15 residues. Germline V gives CDR1 MGHRA, CDR2 YSYEKL. The V gene lost 6 bases and the J gene lost 2 bases, with 17 bases spanning the gap. The CDR3 protein is CASSLDVTETYEQYF. The CDR3 DNA is TGCGCCAGCAGTCTGGACGTGACGGAGACCTACGAGCAGTACTTC.

J is TRBJ1-2 and V is TRBV6-1; 8 bases match TRBD1. J was trimmed by 5 bases and V by 6 bases; bases with no gene match: 5. The CDR3 totals 13 residues. Germline assignment: CDR1 MNHNS and CDR2 SASEGT. CDR3: CASRTGVRYGYTF. The CDR3 DNA reads TGTGCCAGCAGGACAGGGGTTCGGTATGGCTACACCTTC.

The chain carries TRBV12-3 or TRBV12-4 and TRBJ1-1, with 7 bases matching TRBD1. The CDR3 runs 12 residues. Trimming took 5 bases from V and 5 from J; bases not matched to a gene: 2. Here the CDR3 reads CASSHRGTEAFF. In nucleotides, the CDR3 is TGTGCCAGCAGTCACAGGGGAACTGAAGCTTTCTTT.

V and J are TRBV4-3 and TRBJ2-2; the D is unclear. Deletions cut 1 base from V and 0 bases from J, with 6 bases between. CDR1 LGHNA and CDR2 YSLEER come from the germline V gene. This CDR3 spans 15 amino acids. CDR3 DNA sequence: TGCGCCAGCAGCCAAGTGGTAGCGAACACCGGGGAGCTGTTTTTT. Translating gives CASSQVVANTGELFF.

There are a few counts of this clonotype. The chain links TRBV7-9 to TRBJ2-5; possibly TRBD2 for D (7 bases). From germline, CDR1 is SEHNR and CDR2 FQNEAQ (reference sequence). Trimming took off 3 bases at V and 1 base at J, with 18 bases between the two ends. CDR3 length: 17 amino acids. The CDR3 reads CASSFWRGDYSQETQYF. CDR3 sequence (DNA): TGTGCCAGCAGCTTCTGGAGGGGGGACTACTCCCAAGAGACCCAGTACTTC.

The V gene is TRBV6-5, the J gene TRBJ1-2; perhaps TRBD1 as D (6 bases). In germline, CDR1 is MNHEY, CDR2 SVGAGI. The V end was cut by 3 bases, the J end by 6 bases, with 11 bases between. The CDR3 has 13 amino acids. The CDR3 region has the DNA TGTGCCAGCAGTTATCCAGGGGATAATGGCTACACCTTC. Protein sequence: CASSYPGDNGYTF.

In its sample, this clonotype was seen a few times. The chain recombines TRBV20-1 with TRBJ1-6, with unresolved D. This CDR3 spans 13 amino acids. Germline-derived CDR1 and CDR2 are DFQATT and SNEGSKA (reference sequence). V shed 0 bases and J shed 8 bases, with 8 bases lying between them. Written as DNA, the CDR3 is TGCAGTGCTAGAGATCCTGCCGATTCACCCCTCCACTTT. This translates into CSARDPADSPLHF.